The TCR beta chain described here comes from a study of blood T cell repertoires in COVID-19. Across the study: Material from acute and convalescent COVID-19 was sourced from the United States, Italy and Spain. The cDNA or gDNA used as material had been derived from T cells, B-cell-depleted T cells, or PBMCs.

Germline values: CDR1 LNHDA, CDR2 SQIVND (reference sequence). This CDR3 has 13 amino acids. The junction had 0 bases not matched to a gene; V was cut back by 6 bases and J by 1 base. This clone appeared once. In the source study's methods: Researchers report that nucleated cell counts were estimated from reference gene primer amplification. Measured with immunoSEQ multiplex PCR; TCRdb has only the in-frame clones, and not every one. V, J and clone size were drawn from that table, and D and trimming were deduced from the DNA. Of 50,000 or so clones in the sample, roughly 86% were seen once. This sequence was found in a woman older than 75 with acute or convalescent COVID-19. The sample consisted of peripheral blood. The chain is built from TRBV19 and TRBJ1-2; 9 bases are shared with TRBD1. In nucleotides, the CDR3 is TGTGCCAGTAGGACAGGGGGTAACTATGGCTACACCTTC. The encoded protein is CASRTGGNYGYTF. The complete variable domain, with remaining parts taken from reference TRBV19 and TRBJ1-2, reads DGGITQSPKYLFRKEGQNVTLSCEQNLNHDAMYWYRQDPGQGLRLIYYSQIVNDFQKGDIAEGYSVSREKKESFPLTVTSAQKNPTAFYLCASRTGGNYGYTFGSGTRLTVV.